This entry lists 19 T cell receptor beta chains sequenced from one sample in a study of regulatory T cells in long-lasting Graves disease. Assembly of TCR beta libraries relied on iRepertoire HTBI primers together with Arm-PCR of CDR3 regions. Via MiXCR, TCRdb re-called the multiplex PCR reads, giving one row per CDR3 protein. Of approximately 690,000 distinct CDR3 sequences detected, approximately 31% appear once; the ten largest clones hold around 40%. Time point: persistent/refractory GD, antithyroid drugs over 5 years with positive TRAb. PBMCs were the source of the RNA used for TCR sequencing. The specimen comprised peripheral blood mononuclear cells (PBMCs), sampled when the disease was refractory, from a patient treated with antithyroid drugs. These receptors originate from a female donor with Graves disease.

This clonotype came up a few times. This chain uses TRBV2 with TRBJ2-7; TRBD2 aligns across 7 bases. This CDR3 contains 12 residues. Germline V gene data show CDR1 as SNHLY and CDR2 as FYNNEI. CDR3 DNA: TGTGGGAGCGGGGCTCGGGGTGACGAGCAGTACTTC. Protein sequence: CGSGARGDEQYF.

Turning to this clonotype: Its ends do not fully match the called genes, so a read error is possible. The chain is built from TRBV6-2 or TRBV6-3 and TRBJ2-4, with 8 bases aligning to TRBD2. CDR1 MNHEY and CDR2 SVGEGT come from the germline V gene. There are 19 residues in the CDR3. CDR3 in DNA: TGCGCCAGCAATCCTTGGAGCGGGAGAGGGGAACTAGCCAAAAACATTCAGTACTTC. Protein product: CASNPWSGRGELAKNIQYF.

This chain connects TRBV20-1 to TRBJ2-5; D might be TRBD1 or TRBD2, each matching 5 bases. CDR3 length equals 14 residues. Germline V gene sequence: CDR1 DFQATT, CDR2 SNEGSKA (reference sequence). V was pared by 1 base and J by 9 bases, with 18 bases between. The CDR3 DNA reads as TGCAGTGCTAGAGGCCCTGGGACGCCCCCTGCCCAGTACTTC. The encoded protein is CSARGPGTPPAQYF.

The gene calls are TRBV12-3 or TRBV12-4 and TRBJ2-1; TRBD1 might be the D (7 bases). CDR3 length: 15 amino acids. The V end was cut by 3 bases, the J end by 2 bases, with 11 bases between. The CDR3: CASSFGGGTYNEQFF. Written as DNA, the CDR3 is TGTGCCAGCAGTTTTGGAGGGGGCACCTACAATGAGCAGTTCTTC.

There are a few counts of this clonotype. The chain has TRBV19 and TRBJ1-5; no firm D call. V lost 5 bases and J lost 6, with 11 bases in between. Germline assignment: CDR1 LNHDA and CDR2 SQIVND (reference sequence). The CDR3 sequence is 13 residues long. CDR3 DNA sequence: TGTGCCAGTAGTCCGACATGGAGTCAGCCCCAGCATTTT. Translation: CASSPTWSQPQHF.

J is TRBJ1-4 and V is TRBV28, with D hard to call. The CDR3 runs 15 residues. Trimming shortened V by 5 bases and J by 0 bases, and 10 bases separated the two germline ends. CDR1 MDHEN and CDR2 SYDVKM come from the germline V gene. The CDR3 nucleotides read TGTGCCAGCAGTCCAGAACAAGCAACTAATGAAAAACTGTTTTTT. It encodes CASSPEQATNEKLFF. Filled out from reference TRBV28 and TRBJ1-4, the complete variable domain reads DVKVTQSSRYLVKRTGEKVFLECVQDMDHENMFWYRQDPGLGLRLIYFSYDVKMKEKGDIPEGYSVSREKKERFSLILESASTNQTSMYLCASSPEQATNEKLFFGSGTQLSVL.

This clonotype was seen only a few times. The rearrangement uses TRBV6-1 and TRBJ1-1, with a weak D call TRBD1 (5 bases). The germline V gene has CDR1 MNHNS and CDR2 SASEGT. The CDR3 has 12 amino acids. Trimming took off 8 bases at V and 3 bases at J, with 10 bases between the two ends. In nucleotides, the CDR3 is TGTGCCAGCTTTCAAGGGGACACTGAAGCTTTCTTT. Protein sequence: CASFQGDTEAFF.

This clonotype was counted between two and nine times. This chain joins TRBV7-2 and TRBJ1-2; D remains ambiguous. Germline-derived CDR1 and CDR2 are SGHTA and FQGNSA. The ends were cut back, 7 bases at V and 0 bases at J, with 18 bases in the middle. CDR3 length equals 16 residues. The CDR3 loop is CASNFQIGSANYGYTF. The CDR3 DNA follows: TGTGCCAGCAACTTTCAGATTGGGTCCGCTAACTATGGCTACACCTTC. The variable domain in full, with the rest retrieved from reference TRBV7-2 and TRBJ1-2, is GAGVSQSPSNKVTEKGKDVELRCDPISGHTALYWYRQSLGQGLEFLIYFQGNSAPDKSGLPSDRFSAERTGGSVSTLTIQRTQQEDSAVYLCASNFQIGSANYGYTFGSGTRLTVV.

A remark on this clonotype: A read error likely explains this, since a far larger clone differs by one base. CDR3 bases: TGTGCCAGCAGTCCCAGACAGACCCCATACGAGCAGTACTTC. Its protein is CASSPRQTPYEQYF. V gene TRBV28 combines with J gene TRBJ2-7, with D perhaps matching TRBD1 (5 bases). The CDR3 extends over 14 amino acids. Germline V lookup: CDR1 MDHEN, CDR2 SYDVKM. Trimming removed 5 bases at V and 4 bases at J, with 15 bases between.

In DNA form, the CDR3 reads TGTGCCACCAGTGATGCGACAGGGCATACTGAAGCTTTCTTT. Amino acid sequence: CATSDATGHTEAFF. The V and J genes are TRBV24-1 and TRBJ1-1, with 7 bases lining up with TRBD1. V gave up 3 bases and J gave up 5 bases; unmatched junction bases: 5. CDR3 length: 14 amino acids. Germline-derived CDR1 and CDR2 are KGHDR and SFDVKD.

This clonotype occurred many times. The rearrangement links TRBV12-3 or TRBV12-4 to TRBJ1-1; D not resolved. V lost 2 bases and J lost 1, with 5 bases in between. The CDR3 loop spans 13 amino acids. CDR3 sequence (DNA): TGTGCCAGCAGTTTAACGAAGAACACTGAAGCTTTCTTT. Protein: CASSLTKNTEAFF.

The chain couples TRBV10-3 to TRBJ2-6, with no clear D. V was trimmed by 5 bases and J by 2 bases, leaving 4 bases between them. The CDR3 contains 13 residues. The germline gives CDR1 ENHRY, CDR2 SYGVKD. The CDR3 DNA is TGTGCCATCAGTTCAGCTGGGGCCAACGTCCTGACTTTC. Amino acid sequence: CAISSAGANVLTF.

A note on this clonotype: The conserved closing phenylalanine or tryptophan is absent in this CDR3, likely reflecting a read error. This chain joins TRBV6-2 or TRBV6-3 and TRBJ1-2, with 9 bases identical to TRBD1. The CDR3 has 16 residues. Germline CDR1 is MNHEY and CDR2 is SVGEGT. V dropped 7 bases and J dropped 0; count of bases not matched to a gene: 9. CDR3 sequence reads: CASNHRDRAPNYGYTS. The CDR3 nucleotides read TGTGCCAGCAACCACCGGGACAGGGCCCCTAACTATGGCTACACCTCC.

V is TRBV5-4 and J is TRBJ1-1; 7 bases match TRBD1. CDR1 is SGHNT, CDR2 YYREEE, per germline (reference sequence). CDR3 size: 15 residues. V was pared by 0 bases and J by 3 bases, with 5 bases of the junction left unmatched. CDR3 region: CASSLGRQGDTEAFF. In DNA form, the CDR3 reads TGTGCCAGCAGCTTGGGTCGCCAGGGGGACACTGAAGCTTTCTTT.

This clonotype has only a few counts. CDR3 amino acids: CASSPGTFPNTIYF. The CDR3 DNA reads as TGTGCCAGCAGCCCCGGGACCTTTCCAAACACCATATATTTT. The chain has TRBV11-3 and TRBJ1-3; perhaps TRBD1 as D (5 bases). CDR1 and CDR2 (germline): SGHNT, YENEEA. There are 14 residues in the CDR3. V lost 5 bases and J lost 6, with 14 bases in between.

CDR3 nucleotides: TGTGCCAGCAGCCGGGGACTCGGTAGCAATCAGCCCCAGCATTTT. Translated, it gives CASSRGLGSNQPQHF. The J gene is TRBJ1-5, the V gene TRBV7-6; D perhaps matches TRBD1 (5 bases). Trimming cost V 5 bases and J 0 bases, with 11 bases left between them. CDR3 length: 15 residues. The germline gives CDR1 SGHVS, CDR2 FNYEAQ. The full variable domain, rest sourced from reference TRBV7-6 and TRBJ1-5, is GAGVSQSPRYKVTKRGQDVALRCDPISGHVSLYWYRQALGQGPEFLTYFNYEAQQDKSGLPNDRFSAERPEGSISTLTIQRTEQRDSAMYRCASSRGLGSNQPQHFGDGTRLSIL.

This rearrangement joins TRBV2 to TRBJ1-2; 8 bases are a match to TRBD1. In germline, CDR1 is SNHLY, CDR2 FYNNEI. This CDR3 spans 16 amino acids. Trimming at V came to 2 bases and at J to 2 bases, leaving 7 bases not matched to a gene. As DNA, the CDR3 is TGTGCCAGCAGTGAAAGCAGGGGGCGTAACAACTATGGCTACACCTTC. Protein product: CASSESRGRNNYGYTF.

This clonotype was seen more than once but under ten times. The genes are TRBV28 and TRBJ1-3, with unresolved D. Trimming took off 1 base at V and 7 bases at J, with 8 bases between the two ends. In germline, CDR1 is MDHEN, CDR2 SYDVKM. The CDR3 contains 13 residues. CDR3 nucleotides: TGTGCCAGCAGTTTATCGGGTTCTAACACCATATATTTT. Protein sequence: CASSLSGSNTIYF.

This clonotype appeared a few times. The V gene is TRBV11-1, the J gene TRBJ1-1, with no clear D. Trimming took 5 bases from V and 0 from J, leaving 10 bases between them. The CDR3 is 14 amino acids. CDR1 is SGHAT and CDR2 is FQDESV in the germline V gene (reference sequence). CDR3 sequence reads: CASSRVSVNTEAFF. For the CDR3, the DNA is TGTGCCAGCAGCCGGGTTTCCGTGAACACTGAAGCTTTCTTT. The whole variable domain, filled in from reference TRBV11-1 and TRBJ1-1, reads EAEVAQSPRYKITEKSQAVAFWCDPISGHATLYWYRQILGQGPELLVQFQDESVVDDSQLPKDRFSAERLKGVDSTLKIQPAELGDSAMYLCASSRVSVNTEAFFGQGTRLTVV.